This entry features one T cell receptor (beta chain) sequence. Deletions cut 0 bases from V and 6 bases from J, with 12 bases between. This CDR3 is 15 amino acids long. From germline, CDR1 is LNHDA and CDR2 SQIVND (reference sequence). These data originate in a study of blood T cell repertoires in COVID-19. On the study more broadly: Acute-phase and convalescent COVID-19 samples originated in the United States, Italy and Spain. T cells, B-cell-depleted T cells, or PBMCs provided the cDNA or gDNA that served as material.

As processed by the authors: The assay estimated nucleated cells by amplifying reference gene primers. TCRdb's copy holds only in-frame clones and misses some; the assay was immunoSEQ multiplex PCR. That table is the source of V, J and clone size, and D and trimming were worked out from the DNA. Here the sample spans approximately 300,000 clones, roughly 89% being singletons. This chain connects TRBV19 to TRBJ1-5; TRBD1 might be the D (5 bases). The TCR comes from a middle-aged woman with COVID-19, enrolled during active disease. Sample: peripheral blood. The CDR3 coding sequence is TGTGCCAGTAGTATAGACGGGGGACTGTTTCAGCCCCAGCATTTT. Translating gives CASSIDGGLFQPQHF.